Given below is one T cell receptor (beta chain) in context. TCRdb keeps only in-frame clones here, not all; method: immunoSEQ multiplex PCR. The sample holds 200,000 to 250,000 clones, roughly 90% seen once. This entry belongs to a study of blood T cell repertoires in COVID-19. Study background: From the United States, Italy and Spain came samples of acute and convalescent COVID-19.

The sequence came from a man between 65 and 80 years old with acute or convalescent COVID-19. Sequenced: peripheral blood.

The CDR3 loop reads CASSQTGREKLFF. The CDR3 DNA is TGTGCCAGCAGCCAAACAGGGCGGGAAAAACTGTTTTTT. The chain uses TRBV3-1 (or the pseudogene TRBV3-2) and TRBJ1-4, with D maybe TRBD1 (6 bases). Trimming pared 2 bases from V and 8 bases from J, leaving 9 bases between. The CDR3 runs 13 residues. The germline gives CDR1 LGHDT, CDR2 YNNKEL (reference sequence).